One and the same sample provided the 10 T cell receptor beta chains below, sequenced in a study of blood T cell repertoires in COVID-19. TCRdb keeps only in-frame clones here, not all; method: immunoSEQ multiplex PCR. Of hundreds of thousands of clones in the sample, 89% were seen once. Sequencing was carried out using PBMCs or T cells enriched from blood (not recorded which). Receptor source: a woman aged 45 to 65 who had been exposed to COVID-19.

This chain links TRBV28 with TRBJ2-2; TRBD1 matches 7 bases. CDR1 and CDR2 (germline): MDHEN, SYDVKM. The CDR3 runs to 14 residues. With 8 bases clipped from V and 0 bases from J, the junction kept 3 bases outside the gene matches. CDR3 bases: TGTGCCAGCCGTAGGGGGCCGAACACCGGGGAGCTGTTTTTT. Translation gives CASRRGPNTGELFF.

The chain links TRBV2 to TRBJ1-4, with 7 nucleotides matching TRBD1. Trimming cost V 6 bases and J 1 base; bases outside gene matches: 5. The CDR3 is 15 residues long. Germline V CDR1 and CDR2: SNHLY, FYNNEI. DNA of the CDR3: TGTGCCAGCAGCCGACAGGGTGGAACTAATGAAAAACTGTTTTTT. It encodes CASSRQGGTNEKLFF.

This rearrangement joins TRBV28 to TRBJ2-7, with a possible D match to TRBD2 (5 bases). The germline CDR1 and CDR2 sequences are MDHEN and SYDVKM. The V and J ends lost 2 bases and 2 bases respectively, with 10 bases between them. The CDR3 runs 14 residues. The CDR3 loop is CASSLIATPYEQYF. The CDR3 nucleotides read TGTGCCAGCAGTTTAATAGCGACCCCCTACGAGCAGTACTTC.

The chain joins TRBV7-9 to TRBJ2-5, with TRBD2 as a possible D gene (7 bases). The ends were cut back, 5 bases at V and 5 bases at J, with 15 bases in the middle. There are 14 residues in the CDR3. Per the germline V gene, CDR1 is SEHNR and CDR2 is FQNEAQ (reference sequence). DNA of the CDR3: TGTGCCAGCAGCCCATCCGGGGGGCTGGAGACCCAGTACTTC. This translates into CASSPSGGLETQYF.

The chain is built from TRBV5-1 and TRBJ2-3; 11 nucleotides line up with TRBD2. This CDR3 has 14 amino acids. Germline lookup yields CDR1 SGHRS and CDR2 YFSETQ. With 5 bases clipped from V and 2 bases from J, the junction kept 1 base outside the gene matches. CDR3 in DNA: TGCGCCAGCAGGACTAGCGGGGACACAGATACGCAGTATTTT. Its translation is CASRTSGDTDTQYF.

Details on this clone: The same CDR3 arises from other DNA sequences in this sample as well. V usage is TRBV27 and J usage is TRBJ2-1; D is uncertain. V dropped 2 bases and J dropped 3 bases, with 8 bases sitting between them. CDR3 length equals 14 residues. Germline V lookup: CDR1 MNHEY, CDR2 SMNVEV (reference sequence). The CDR3 DNA reads as TGTGCCAGCAGTTTACTAGGCGGCTACAATGAGCAGTTCTTC. This sequence encodes CASSLLGGYNEQFF.

The V call is TRBV2, the J call TRBJ1-1; D not certain. The CDR3 contains 14 residues. In germline, CDR1 is SNHLY, CDR2 FYNNEI. With 4 bases removed from V and 0 bases from J, the gap between germline ends came to 9 bases. The CDR3 reads CASSANAVNTEAFF. The CDR3 region has the DNA TGTGCCAGCAGTGCTAACGCCGTGAACACTGAAGCTTTCTTT.

The chain uses TRBV27 and TRBJ1-6; D perhaps matches TRBD1 (5 bases). From germline, CDR1 is MNHEY and CDR2 SMNVEV (reference sequence). CDR3 length equals 16 residues. V lost 1 base and J 1 base, leaving 8 bases between the germline ends. The CDR3 DNA reads TGTGCCAGCAGTTTATGGGGGGTTTCCTATAATTCACCCCTCCACTTT. Its translation: CASSLWGVSYNSPLHF.

The V gene is TRBV29-1, the J gene TRBJ1-1, with D unresolved. There are 12 residues in the CDR3. V lost 3 bases and J lost 1, with 6 bases in between. Per the germline V gene, CDR1 is SQVTM and CDR2 is ANQGSEA. This chain's CDR3 is CSVEGANTEAFF. For the CDR3, the DNA is TGCAGCGTTGAGGGCGCGAACACTGAAGCTTTCTTT.

The chain combines TRBV29-1 with TRBJ2-1; 8 nucleotides line up with TRBD1. Germline V gene sequence: CDR1 SQVTM, CDR2 ANQGSEA. V lost 5 bases, J lost 7 bases, and 7 bases stayed unmatched. The CDR3 runs to 13 residues. The CDR3 reads CSVRWQGANEQFF. The CDR3 nucleotides are TGCAGCGTTCGATGGCAGGGGGCAAATGAGCAGTTCTTC.